Here is one TCR beta chain with its context. Antigen unknown. Clones were sequenced by immunoSEQ multiplex PCR, and TCRdb holds only the in-frame ones, with some missing. The data contain 2,100,000 or so clones, roughly 95% of them seen just once; the ten biggest clones take up approximately 0.13%. The CDR3 length is 14 residues. CDR1 and CDR2 (germline): MNHEY, SVGAGI. The V end was cut by 5 bases, the J end by 4 bases, with 14 bases between. This sample is part of a study of shared clonotypes between healthy human individuals. Overall study results and limits: When compared with the clonotypes that were shared by all four sorted-subset donors, the non-shared clonotypes turned out to have lower generation probabilities.

This clonotype was obtained from a young man in good health. The sample was naive CD4+ T cells sorted from blood. Noted subset: CD45RA+ positively selected. The gene calls are TRBV6-5 and TRBJ1-1; no reliable D call. For the CDR3, the DNA is TGTGCCAGCAGTCGAGATTGGGCTACCACTGAAGCTTTCTTT. Translation: CASSRDWATTEAFF.